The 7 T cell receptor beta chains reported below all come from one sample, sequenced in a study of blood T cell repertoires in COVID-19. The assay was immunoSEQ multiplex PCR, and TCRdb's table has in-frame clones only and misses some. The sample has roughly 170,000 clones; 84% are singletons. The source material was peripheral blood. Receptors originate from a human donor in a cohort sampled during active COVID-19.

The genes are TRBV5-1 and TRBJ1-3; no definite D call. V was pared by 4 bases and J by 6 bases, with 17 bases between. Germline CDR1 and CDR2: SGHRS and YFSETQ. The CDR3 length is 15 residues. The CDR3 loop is CASSLSPGRENTIYF. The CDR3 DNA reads TGCGCCAGCAGCCTTAGCCCCGGGAGGGAAAACACCATATATTTT.

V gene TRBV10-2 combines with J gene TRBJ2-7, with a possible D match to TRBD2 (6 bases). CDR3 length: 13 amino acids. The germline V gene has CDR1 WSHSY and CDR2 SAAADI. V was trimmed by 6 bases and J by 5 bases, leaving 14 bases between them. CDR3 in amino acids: CASRKEGVHEQYF. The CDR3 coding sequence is TGCGCCAGCAGGAAGGAGGGTGTCCACGAGCAGTACTTC.

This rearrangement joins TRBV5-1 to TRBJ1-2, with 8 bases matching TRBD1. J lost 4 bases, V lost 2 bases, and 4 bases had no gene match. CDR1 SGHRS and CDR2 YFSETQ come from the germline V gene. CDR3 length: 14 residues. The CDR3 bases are TGCGCCAGCAGCTTTGGACAGGGAAGCTATGGCTACACCTTC. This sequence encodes CASSFGQGSYGYTF.

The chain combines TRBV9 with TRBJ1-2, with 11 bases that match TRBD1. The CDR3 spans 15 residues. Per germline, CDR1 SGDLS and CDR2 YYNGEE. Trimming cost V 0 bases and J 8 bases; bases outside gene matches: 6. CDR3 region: CASSVGGQGAVGYTF. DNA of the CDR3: TGTGCCAGCAGCGTAGGAGGACAGGGGGCGGTCGGCTACACCTTC.

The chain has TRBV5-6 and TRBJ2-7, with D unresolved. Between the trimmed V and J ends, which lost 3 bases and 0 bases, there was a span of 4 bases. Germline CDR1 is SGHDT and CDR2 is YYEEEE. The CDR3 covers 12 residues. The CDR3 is CASSSGSYEQYF. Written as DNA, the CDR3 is TGTGCCAGCAGCTCCGGCTCCTACGAGCAGTACTTC. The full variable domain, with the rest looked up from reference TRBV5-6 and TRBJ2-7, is DAGVTQSPTHLIKTRGQQVTLRCSPKSGHDTVSWYQQALGQGPQFIFQYYEEEERQRGNFPDRFSGHQFPNYSSELNVNALLLGDSALYLCASSSGSYEQYFGPGTRLTVT.

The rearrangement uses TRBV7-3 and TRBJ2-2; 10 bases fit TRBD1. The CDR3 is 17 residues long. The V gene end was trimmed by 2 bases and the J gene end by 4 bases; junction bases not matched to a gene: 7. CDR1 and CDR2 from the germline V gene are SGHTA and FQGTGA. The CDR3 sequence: CASSLGGGTGATGELFF. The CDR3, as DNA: TGTGCCAGCAGCTTAGGAGGTGGGACAGGGGCCACCGGGGAGCTGTTTTTT.

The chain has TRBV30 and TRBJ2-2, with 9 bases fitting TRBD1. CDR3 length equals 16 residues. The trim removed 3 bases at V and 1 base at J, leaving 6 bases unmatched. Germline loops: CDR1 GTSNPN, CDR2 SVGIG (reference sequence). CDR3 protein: CAWSSGGQGNTGELFF. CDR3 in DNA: TGTGCCTGGAGCTCTGGGGGACAGGGGAACACCGGGGAGCTGTTTTTT.